The 15 T cell receptor beta chains below come from one sample, sequenced in a study of T cells in Graves' hyperthyroidism and ophthalmopathy. The TCR beta CDR3 regions underwent amplification using RNA transcripts as the source. Carried out on the TCR CDR3, a first-round RT-PCR used the HTBI primer set. TCRdb re-derived calls from the multiplex PCR reads in MiXCR, one entry per CDR3 protein. The sample has fewer than 700,000 distinct CDR3 sequences, 15% to 20% seen once. What was sequenced was blood. The receptor set was obtained from a woman under 30 with Graves' ophthalmopathy.

V is TRBV5-5 and J is TRBJ1-5; D call uncertain. Germline loops: CDR1 SGHKS, CDR2 YYEKEE (reference sequence). The V gene lost 0 bases and the J gene lost 3 bases, with 7 bases spanning the gap. The CDR3 sequence is 14 residues long. The CDR3 DNA is TGTGCCAGCAGCTTGGGTCCGGCCAATCAGCCCCAGCATTTT. Amino acids: CASSLGPANQPQHF.

Note on this clonotype: This may be a read error, as it is one base from a much larger clone. The chain joins TRBV28 to TRBJ2-1; D unresolved. The CDR3 runs to 12 residues. In germline, CDR1 is MDHEN, CDR2 SYDVKM. In DNA, the CDR3 is TGTGCCGGCAGTCCCCCTTACAATGAGCAGTTCTTC. Translating gives CAGSPPYNEQFF.

This clonotype has a handful of counts. This chain links TRBV19 with TRBJ1-1, with a tentative D call TRBD1 (6 bases). With 7 bases removed from V and 4 bases from J, the gap between germline ends came to 16 bases. This CDR3 is 14 amino acids long. From germline, CDR1 is LNHDA and CDR2 SQIVND (reference sequence). The CDR3 here is CASTLGQGSTEAFF. CDR3 DNA: TGTGCCAGTACCTTGGGTCAGGGGTCCACTGAAGCTTTCTTT. Variable domain in full (rest from reference TRBV19 and TRBJ1-1): DGGITQSPKYLFRKEGQNVTLSCEQNLNHDAMYWYRQDPGQGLRLIYYSQIVNDFQKGDIAEGYSVSREKKESFPLTVTSAQKNPTAFYLCASTLGQGSTEAFFGQGTRLTVV.

This clonotype was recorded many times. The V gene is TRBV3-1, the J gene TRBJ1-2; TRBD1 matches at 7 bases. V lost 1 base, J lost 4 bases, and 9 bases stayed unmatched. The V gene's germline CDR1 is LGHDT and CDR2 YNNKEL (reference sequence). The CDR3 runs 16 residues. DNA of the CDR3: TGTGCCAGCAGCCAAGGAGACCGGACAGGCGGCTATGGCTACACCTTC. The encoded protein is CASSQGDRTGGYGYTF. Supplemented by reference TRBV3-1 and TRBJ1-2, the full variable domain reads DTAVSQTPKYLVTQMGNDKSIKCEQNLGHDTMYWYKQDSKKFLKIMFSYNNKELIINETVPNRFSPKSPDKAHLNLHINSLELGDSAVYFCASSQGDRTGGYGYTFGSGTRLTVV.

Notes on this clonotype: Just one base apart from a much larger clone, this may be a read error. The chain has TRBV27 and TRBJ2-7, with TRBD1 matching 11 bases. Germline loops: CDR1 MNHEY, CDR2 SMNVEV (reference sequence). CDR3 length: 14 amino acids. J gave up 6 bases and V 6 bases, and 7 bases lay outside the gene matches. This chain's CDR3 is CASRTRDRGAEQYF. As DNA, the CDR3 is TGTGCCAGCAGAACGAGGGACAGGGGGGCCGAGCAGTACTTC.

This clonotype was found a few times. V usage is TRBV27 and J usage is TRBJ2-1; D is perhaps TRBD2 (6 bases). The germline V and J ends were trimmed by 3 bases and 12 bases, with 15 bases remaining between them. CDR3 length: 13 amino acids. Germline CDR1 reads MNHEY; CDR2 reads SMNVEV (reference sequence). The CDR3 sequence is CASSFSLAWGQFF. The CDR3 DNA follows: TGTGCCAGCAGTTTTTCTCTAGCGTGGGGGCAGTTCTTC.

The sample holds many counts of this clonotype. The chain employs TRBV2 and TRBJ2-1, with TRBD1 matching over 8 bases. There are 12 residues in the CDR3. V gave up 4 bases and J gave up 9 bases; unmatched junction bases: 2. The V gene's germline CDR1 is SNHLY and CDR2 FYNNEI. CDR3: CASSGTGIEQFF. The CDR3 DNA sequence: TGTGCCAGCAGTGGGACAGGGATTGAGCAGTTCTTC. Full variable domain (remainder filled in from reference TRBV2 and TRBJ2-1): EPEVTQTPSHQVTQMGQEVILRCVPISNHLYFYWYRQILGQKVEFLVSFYNNEISEKSEIFDDQFSVERPDGSNFTLKIRSTKLEDSAMYFCASSGTGIEQFFGPGTRLTVL.

The J gene is TRBJ2-3, the V gene TRBV7-9; 8 bases agree with TRBD2. The V gene end was trimmed by 3 bases and the J gene end by 4 bases; junction bases not matched to a gene: 9. Germline CDR1 reads SEHNR; CDR2 reads FQNEAQ (reference sequence). CDR3 size: 16 residues. The CDR3 protein is CASSFVSGTRADTQYF. The CDR3 DNA reads as TGTGCCAGCAGCTTCGTTAGCGGGACTCGAGCAGATACGCAGTATTTT.

The V call is TRBV29-1, the J call TRBJ1-1; D is ambiguous. The CDR3 contains 10 residues. From germline, CDR1 is SQVTM and CDR2 ANQGSEA. The CDR3: CGGLGTEAFF. The CDR3 region has the DNA TGCGGAGGGCTGGGCACTGAAGCTTTCTTT.

This clonotype was recorded at least ten times. CDR3 nucleotides: TGTGCCAGCAGCTCGATGTCTCAGGGAGCTAACTATGGCTACACCTTC. Translated, it gives CASSSMSQGANYGYTF. J is TRBJ1-2 and V is TRBV7-9; weak D call: TRBD1 (5 bases). Trimming removed 4 bases at V and 0 bases at J, with 15 bases between. Germline-derived CDR1 and CDR2 are SEHNR and FQNEAQ (reference sequence). CDR3 length: 16 amino acids.

This clonotype was recorded many times. The chain is built from TRBV7-8 and TRBJ2-1; no firm D call. V lost 0 bases and J lost 2, with 11 bases in between. Germline V CDR1 and CDR2: SGHVS, FQNEAQ. CDR3 length equals 16 residues. Here the CDR3 DNA reads TGTGCCAGCAGCTTAGCGCCGGGTTTCCCCTACAATGAGCAGTTCTTC. The encoded protein is CASSLAPGFPYNEQFF.

The chain has TRBV4-1 and TRBJ1-2, with D possibly being TRBD1 (5 bases). The CDR3 runs 14 residues. Per germline, CDR1 MGHRA and CDR2 YSYEKL. Trimming pared 8 bases from V and 0 bases from J, leaving 13 bases between. The CDR3 nucleotides read TGCGCCAGCCGCGGACACCTCCCTAACTATGGCTACACCTTC. It yields the protein CASRGHLPNYGYTF.

This clonotype was picked up many times. The chain links TRBV20-1 to TRBJ2-2, with 7 bases lining up with TRBD2. Losses at the gene ends were 1 base for V and 3 bases for J; bases not matched to a gene: 2. Germline CDR1 and CDR2: DFQATT and SNEGSKA (reference sequence). This CDR3 contains 14 residues. The CDR3 reads CSARVAGDTGELFF. CDR3 nucleotide sequence: TGCAGTGCTAGAGTTGCGGGAGACACCGGGGAGCTGTTTTTT.

This clonotype was detected only a few times. The chain recombines TRBV3-1 with TRBJ2-6, with 8 bases matching TRBD1. V shed 5 bases, J shed 0 bases, and the junction held 15 bases outside the gene matches. Germline V gene data show CDR1 as LGHDT and CDR2 as YNNKEL (reference sequence). The CDR3 runs 20 residues. CDR3 nucleotides: TGTGCCAGCAGCTTACACCCCGACAGGGGCGTTTTCTCTGGGGCCAACGTCCTGACTTTC. Translated, it gives CASSLHPDRGVFSGANVLTF.

The chain employs TRBV28 and TRBJ2-3; 7 bases align to TRBD2. V was clipped by 7 bases and J by 4 bases; unmatched bases: 8. The CDR3 length is 14 residues. Germline assignment: CDR1 MDHEN and CDR2 SYDVKM. CDR3 in amino acids: CASIGEGKADTQYF. The CDR3 region has the DNA TGTGCCAGCATCGGGGAGGGGAAGGCAGATACGCAGTATTTT.